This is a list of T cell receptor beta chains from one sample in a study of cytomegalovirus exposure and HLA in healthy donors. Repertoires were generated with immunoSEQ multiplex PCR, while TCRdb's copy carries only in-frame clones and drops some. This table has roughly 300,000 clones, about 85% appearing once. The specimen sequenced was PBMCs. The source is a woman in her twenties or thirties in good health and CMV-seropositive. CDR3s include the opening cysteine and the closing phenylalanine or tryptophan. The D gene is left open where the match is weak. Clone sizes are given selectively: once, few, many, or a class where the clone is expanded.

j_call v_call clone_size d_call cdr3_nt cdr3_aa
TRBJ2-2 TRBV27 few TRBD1 TGTGCCAGCAGGAGGGGACAGGTGAACACCGGGGAGCTGTTTTTT CASRRGQVNTGELFF
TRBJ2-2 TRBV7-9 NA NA TGTGCCAGCAGCGGGCGAACCGGGGAGCTGTTTTTT CASSGRTGELFF
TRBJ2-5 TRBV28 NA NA TGTGCCAGTCGCTACAGGCTACAAGAGACCCAGTACTTC CASRYRLQETQYF
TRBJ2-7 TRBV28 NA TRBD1 TGTGCCAGCACAAGATCCGGGACAGGGGTTTACTACGAGCAGTACTTC CASTRSGTGVYYEQYF
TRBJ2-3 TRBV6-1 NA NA TGTGCCAGCAGTGAAAGTCCTGGACGCACAGATACGCAGTATTTT CASSESPGRTDTQYF
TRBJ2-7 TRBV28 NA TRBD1 TGTGCCAGCAGACAGGGGGGACTCTACGAGCAGTACTTC CASRQGGLYEQYF
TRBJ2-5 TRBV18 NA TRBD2 TGTGCCAGCTCACCCCCTGCGGGGGGGCCACGAGAGACCCAGTACTTC CASSPPAGGPRETQYF
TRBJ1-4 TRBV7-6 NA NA TGTGCCAGCAGCTTATATCCGGGAGCTAATGAAAAACTGTTTTTT CASSLYPGANEKLFF
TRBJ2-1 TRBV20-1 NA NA TGCAGTGCTCCATTGACTGCCCTTGAGTTCTTC CSAPLTALEFF
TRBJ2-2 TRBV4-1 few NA TGCGCCAGCAGCCGGAACGGGGAGCTGTTTTTT CASSRNGELFF
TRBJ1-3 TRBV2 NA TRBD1 TGTGCCAGCAGGGGACAGGGGGCGACTGGAAACACCATATATTTT CASRGQGATGNTIYF
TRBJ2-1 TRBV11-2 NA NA TGTGCCAGCAGCTTATTAGAGCATAGGGACCACTCCGCGGAGCAGTTCTTC CASSLLEHRDHSAEQFF
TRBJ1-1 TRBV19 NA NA TGTGCCAGTAGCCACGGGTCAGGGAAAGCTTTCTTT CASSHGSGKAFF
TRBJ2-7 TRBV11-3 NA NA TGTGCCAGCAGCCGCGGGGCGGCAGACTACGAGCAGTACTTC CASSRGAADYEQYF
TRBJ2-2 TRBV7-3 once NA TGTGCCAGCAGCGTGGTGGGGGCCACCGGGGAGCTGTTTTTT CASSVVGATGELFF
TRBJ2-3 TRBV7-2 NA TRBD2 TGTGCCAGCAGCCCTGGACTAGCGGAGTCAGATACGCAGTATTTT CASSPGLAESDTQYF
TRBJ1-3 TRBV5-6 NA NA TGTGCCAGCAGCTCGGGGGTCGAAAGTATTGGAAACACCATATATTTT CASSSGVESIGNTIYF
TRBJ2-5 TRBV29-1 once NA TGCAGCGTTGATGTCGGGGGCACAGAGACCCAGTACTTC CSVDVGGTETQYF
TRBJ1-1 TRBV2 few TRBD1 TGTGCCAGCAGGTACAGGGGGAACACTGAAGCTTTCTTT CASRYRGNTEAFF
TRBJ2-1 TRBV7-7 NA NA TGTGCCAGCAGCTTATTCCAGGGCGAGCAGTTCTTC CASSLFQGEQFF
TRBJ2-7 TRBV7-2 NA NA TGTGCCAGCAGCCCGGTCGGGGGCAACTCCTACGAGCAGTACTTC CASSPVGGNSYEQYF
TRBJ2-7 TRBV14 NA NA TGTGCCAGCAGCCAAGAAAACTTCCTCGGGCACGAGCAGTACTTC CASSQENFLGHEQYF
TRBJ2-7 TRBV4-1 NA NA TGCGCCAGCAGCGCGGGACAGCGGACCTACGAGCAGTACTTC CASSAGQRTYEQYF
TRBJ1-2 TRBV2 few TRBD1 TGTGCCAGCACAGGGGGCTTCGGTGGCTACACCTTC CASTGGFGGYTF
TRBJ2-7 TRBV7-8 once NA TGTGCCAGCAGCTTAGTTTCCCAGTACGAGCAGTACTTC CASSLVSQYEQYF
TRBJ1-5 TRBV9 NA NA TGTGCCAGCAGCGTAGGAGGGGCCAATCAGCCCCAGCATTTT CASSVGGANQPQHF
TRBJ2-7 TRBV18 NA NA TGTGCCAGCTCACCACGGGGTTCTGGGAACGCCTACGAGCAGTACTTC CASSPRGSGNAYEQYF
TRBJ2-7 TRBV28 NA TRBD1 TGTGCCAGCAGTTTATTAGGACCGGGACAGGGAGGATACGAGCAGTACTTC CASSLLGPGQGGYEQYF
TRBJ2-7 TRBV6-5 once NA TGTGCCAGCAGTTATATTCGAGGGCAGGGGCTTTACGAGCAGTACTTC CASSYIRGQGLYEQYF
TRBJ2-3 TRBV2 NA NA TGTGCCAGCAGGGATTTGGCTAGCAGGGTCACAGATACGCAGTATTTT CASRDLASRVTDTQYF
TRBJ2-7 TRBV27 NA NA TGTGCCAGCAGTTTTGCGAGGGTGACTTTTTACGAGCAGTACTTC CASSFARVTFYEQYF
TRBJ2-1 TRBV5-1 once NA TGCGCCAGCAGCTCATCAACGAGACAACGATTCTCCTACAATGAGCAGTTCTTC CASSSSTRQRFSYNEQFF
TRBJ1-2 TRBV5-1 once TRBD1 TGCGCCAGCAGTACCACCCGGGACAGCGCGAGACGTGAAGGCTACACCTTC CASSTTRDSARREGYTF
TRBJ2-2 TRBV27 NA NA TGTGCCAGCAGTCGTCTTTACACCGGGGAGCTGTTTTTT CASSRLYTGELFF
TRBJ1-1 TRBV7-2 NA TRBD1 TGTGCCAGCAGCTTAAGACAGGGGAGCACTGAAGCTTTCTTT CASSLRQGSTEAFF
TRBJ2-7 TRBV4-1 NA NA TGCGCCAGCAGCCATGACCAGGGTTACGAGCAGTACTTC CASSHDQGYEQYF
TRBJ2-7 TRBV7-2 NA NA TGTGCCAGCAGCTTATACCGGTTAAGCTCCTACGAGCAGTACTTC CASSLYRLSSYEQYF
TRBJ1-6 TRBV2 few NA TGTGCCAGCAGTGAAGTGGCAGGGGAAGGGAGCTCCTATAATTCACCCCTCCACTTT CASSEVAGEGSSYNSPLHF
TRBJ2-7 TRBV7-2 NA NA TGTGCCAGCAGCTCAGCCGGGACAAATCCCTACGAGCAGTACTTC CASSSAGTNPYEQYF
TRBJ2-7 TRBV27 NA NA TGTGCCAGCAGTTTATCGGAGGGCCCCTACGAGCAGTACTTC CASSLSEGPYEQYF
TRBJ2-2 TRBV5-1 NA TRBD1 TGCGCCAGCAGCCCGGGACAGGGGGCCACCGGGGAGCTGTTTTTT CASSPGQGATGELFF
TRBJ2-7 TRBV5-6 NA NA TGTGCCAGCGGATCCCACTACGAGCAGTACTTC CASGSHYEQYF
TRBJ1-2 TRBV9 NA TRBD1 TGTGCCAGCGGATACAGGGGGCCTAACTATGGCTACACCTTC CASGYRGPNYGYTF
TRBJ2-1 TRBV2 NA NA TGTGCCAGCAGGCCGGACAAGTTGGGGGGCTCCTACAATGAGCAGTTCTTC CASRPDKLGGSYNEQFF
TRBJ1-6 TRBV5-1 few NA TGCGCCAGCAGCTTGGCAGGTATCTCTCGTTCACCCCTCCACTTT CASSLAGISRSPLHF
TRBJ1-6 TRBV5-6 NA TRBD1 TGTGCCAGCAGCTTGACAGGGGTTTATAATTCACCCCTCCACTTT CASSLTGVYNSPLHF
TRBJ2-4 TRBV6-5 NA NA TGTGCCAGCAGCTCCGGGAACCCCAACATTCAGTACTTC CASSSGNPNIQYF
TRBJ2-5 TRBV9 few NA TGTGCCAGCAGCGTATCTGGGGCTAGCGCACAAGAGACCCAGTACTTC CASSVSGASAQETQYF
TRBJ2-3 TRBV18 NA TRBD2 TGTGCCAGCTCACCACCGGCTAGCGGGGGCTCAGATACGCAGTATTTT CASSPPASGGSDTQYF
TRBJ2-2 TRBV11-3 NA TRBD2 TGTGCCAGCAGCTTAGGCCTAGCGGACACCGGGGAGCTGTTTTTT CASSLGLADTGELFF